The rows below give T cell receptor beta chains drawn from one sample of a study of beta chain features in type 1 diabetes. The data were produced by immunoSEQ multiplex PCR, yet TCRdb's version contains in-frame clones alone and is incomplete. The sample lists roughly 150,000 clones, over 6% occurring once. Sequenced: central memory CD4+ T cells from blood. The receptors originated from a young man with type 1 diabetes. The CDR3 runs from the conserved cysteine through the conserved F or W. Each record gives: J gene, D gene, clone size, V gene, CDR3 DNA, CDR3 protein. D genes are given only for firm matches. The size entry is marked missing in some rows and otherwise reads once, few, many or a size class.

>TRBJ2-5|.|few|TRBV7-2
TGTGCCAGCAGGAAACGAGTTTCCTTCGGAGAGACCCAGTACTTC
CASRKRVSFGETQYF
>TRBJ2-6|TRBD2|few|TRBV7-2
TGTGCCAGCAGCCACCACGGGGGGAATCCCTCTGGGGCCAACGTCCTGACTTTC
CASSHHGGNPSGANVLTF
>TRBJ2-5|.|few|TRBV19
TGTGCCAGTAGTATACAGGACAGCGGAGAGATGGCCCAGTACTTC
CASSIQDSGEMAQYF
>TRBJ2-3|.|many|TRBV7-7
TGTGCCAGCAGCCCCGTCGGGGGTTTTAGGACAGATACGCAGTATTTT
CASSPVGGFRTDTQYF
>TRBJ1-1|TRBD1|few|TRBV7-2
TGTGCCAGCAGCTTACAGGGGGCACGCACTGAAGCTTTCTTT
CASSLQGARTEAFF
>TRBJ1-1|TRBD1|few|TRBV7-2
TGTGCCAGCAGCCGATGGACAGGGGTAACCACTGAAGCTTTCTTT
CASSRWTGVTTEAFF
>TRBJ2-7|.|few|TRBV2
TGTGCCAGGGGGGGGCAAGCGTCCTACGAGCAGTACTTC
CARGGQASYEQYF
>TRBJ1-2|.|few|TRBV5-4
TGTGCCAGCAGCTTGCGGGAGAAGTACGCCCACGGCTACACCTTC
CASSLREKYAHGYTF
>TRBJ2-5|.|.|TRBV4-3
TGCGCCAGCAGCCAAGGGGGCAGGGGAGAGACCCAGTACTTC
CASSQGGRGETQYF
>TRBJ2-5|.|.|TRBV9
TGTGCCAGCAGCGTAGAGTTGGGGGGCCAAGAGACCCAGTACTTC
CASSVELGGQETQYF
>TRBJ2-1|TRBD1|.|TRBV27
TGTGCCAGCACCCAGTACGCTAAGGGGCAGGGGGAATGGAATGAGCAGTTCTTC
CASTQYAKGQGEWNEQFF
>TRBJ2-1|TRBD2|once|TRBV10-3
TGTGCCATCAGTGAGGGACTAGCGGGGCCCTACAATGAGCAGTTCTTC
CAISEGLAGPYNEQFF
>TRBJ2-1|.|.|TRBV11-3
TGTGCCAGCAGCTTAGATCATGGAGGCTCGCACTTCAATGAGCAGTTCTTC
CASSLDHGGSHFNEQFF
>TRBJ2-4|.|.|TRBV28
TGTGCCAGCCGAGAGACAGAAAACATTCAGTACTTC
CASRETENIQYF
>TRBJ2-5|.|few|TRBV28
TGTGCCAGCAGTTTGATCGGGACCCAGTACTTC
CASSLIGTQYF
>TRBJ2-7|TRBD2|few|TRBV5-1
TGCGCCAGCAGCTTGGAACCAGCGGGGGCCTTCGAGCAGTACTTC
CASSLEPAGAFEQYF
>TRBJ2-7|TRBD1|.|TRBV5-4
TGTGCCAGCAGCTGGCGACAGGGCCTCTCCTACGAGCAGTACTTC
CASSWRQGLSYEQYF
>TRBJ2-4|TRBD1|.|TRBV18
TGTGCCAGCTCACCACCTCGGGACAGGGTGGCCAAAAACATTCAGTACTTC
CASSPPRDRVAKNIQYF
>TRBJ1-5|.|.|TRBV6-5
TGTGCCAGCAGTTACTCGTCGGGCAATCAGCCCCAGCATTTT
CASSYSSGNQPQHF
>TRBJ2-7|.|.|TRBV5-1
TGCGCCAGCAGCTTGAGGGGGTTTGGTTCCTACGAGCAGTACTTC
CASSLRGFGSYEQYF
>TRBJ1-6|TRBD1|few|TRBV9
TGTGCCAGCAGCGCTAGACAGGGCAGCAATTCACCCCTCCACTTT
CASSARQGSNSPLHF
>TRBJ2-3|TRBD2|.|TRBV27
TGTGCCAGCAGTTTTGCCCCAGGACTAGCGGGTGCTCTGGATACGCAGTATTTT
CASSFAPGLAGALDTQYF
>TRBJ1-4|.|many|TRBV5-1
TGCGCCAGCAGCCGACAGAAAGATAATGAAAAACTGTTTTTT
CASSRQKDNEKLFF
>TRBJ2-5|.|few|TRBV21-1
TGTGCCAGCAGCCTCCCCTCCGTGGCCAAAGAGACCCAGTACTTC
CASSLPSVAKETQYF
>TRBJ2-5|TRBD1|.|TRBV7-2
TGTGCCAGCAGCCGGACAGGGGGCGAGCGGGCCCAGTACTTC
CASSRTGGERAQYF
>TRBJ1-2|.|few|TRBV5-6
TGTGCCAGCAGCCCCGGTAGAATTACCTTCTATGGCTACACCTTC
CASSPGRITFYGYTF
>TRBJ2-7|TRBD1|.|TRBV28
TGTGCCAGCAGAGCACCGGGACAGGGTATCCACGAGCAGTACTTC
CASRAPGQGIHEQYF
>TRBJ1-2|TRBD1|.|TRBV25-1
TGTGCCAGCAGAGACAGGGGCCCCGTCTTC
CASRDRGPVF
>TRBJ2-1|.|few|TRBV7-9
TGTGCCAGCAGCAGGGGGGGAAATGAGCAGTTCTTC
CASSRGGNEQFF
>TRBJ2-7|TRBD2|few|TRBV6-6
TGTGCCAGCAGTGCTAGCGGGAGAGGATACGAGCAGTACTTC
CASSASGRGYEQYF
>TRBJ2-1|TRBD2|many|TRBV29-1
TGCAGCGTGATAGCGGGAAAGATCGATGAGCAGTTCTTC
CSVIAGKIDEQFF
>TRBJ1-1|.|few|TRBV4-3
TGCGCCAGCAGCCAAGATCAGGTACGATCAGAGGCTTTCTTT
CASSQDQVRSEAFF
>TRBJ1-1|TRBD1|few|TRBV4-3
TGCGCCAGCAGCCAAGACGGGAGTAGGGGGCTGAACACTGAAGCTTTCTTT
CASSQDGSRGLNTEAFF
>TRBJ2-5|TRBD2|few|TRBV6-5
TGTGCCAGCAGCTCCCCCGGGGGGGAGACCCAGTACTTC
CASSSPGGETQYF
>TRBJ2-2|TRBD2|.|TRBV14
TGTGCCAGCAGCCCTGCAGGGAGGGCATACACCGGGGAGCTGTTTTTT
CASSPAGRAYTGELFF
>TRBJ2-3|.|.|TRBV19
TGTGCCAGTAGTATAGGACTAGCAGATACGCAGTATTTT
CASSIGLADTQYF
>TRBJ1-6|.|few|TRBV4-3
TGCGCCAGCAGCCAAGATTGGGGGGGATCCTATAATTCACCCCTCCACTTT
CASSQDWGGSYNSPLHF
>TRBJ1-4|.|.|TRBV19
TGTGCCAGTAGTCTCCACAGAGCTAATGAAAAACTGTTTTTT
CASSLHRANEKLFF
>TRBJ2-3|.|.|TRBV10-3
TGTGCCATCAGTGAGCTAGGCCTCCCCACAGATACGCAGTATTTT
CAISELGLPTDTQYF
>TRBJ2-3|.|.|TRBV4-3
TGCGCCAGCAGCCAAGGGGACACCTTGGGCACAGATACGCAGTATTTT
CASSQGDTLGTDTQYF
>TRBJ1-1|TRBD1|few|TRBV7-2
TGTGCCAGCAGCTTTAGGTCGGGACAGGGTGTTGAAGCTTTCTTT
CASSFRSGQGVEAFF
>TRBJ2-6|.|few|TRBV28
TGTGCCAGCAGCCGGAGACTGACAGTACCCTCTGGGGCCAACGTCCTGACTTTC
CASSRRLTVPSGANVLTF
>TRBJ2-1|TRBD1|few|TRBV6-5
TGTGCCAGCAGTTACTCGACCAGGGGGTATGAGCAGTTCTTC
CASSYSTRGYEQFF